This section outlines one T cell receptor (beta chain) sequence together with its context. This entry comes from a study of CD8 T cells in Susac syndrome. Random hexamers were used to reverse transcribe about 0.45 to 1 ug of RNA. MiXCR was run by TCRdb on the immunoSEQ multiplex PCR reads, yielding one entry per CDR3 protein. This table has 150,000 to 200,000 distinct CDR3 sequences, 91% appearing once. After removal of 0 bases from V and 9 bases from J, the junction contained 5 bases not matched to a gene. This CDR3 comprises 13 residues. Germline V gene lookup returns CDR1 SQVTM and CDR2 ANQGSEA. Material: CD4+ T cells from PBMCs. This clonotype originated in a human donor with Susac syndrome. The chain combines TRBV29-1 with TRBJ2-1, with 7 bases lining up with TRBD1. CDR3 coding DNA: TGCAGCGTTGAAGATCGACAGGGCGGTGAGCAGTTCTTC. Amino acids: CSVEDRQGGEQFF.